This T cell receptor beta chain was captured in a study of graft-versus-host responses after intestinal transplantation. Turning to this clone: Its antigen is undetermined.

CDR3 size: 15 residues. CDR1 and CDR2 (germline): SGHRS, YFSETQ. Using immunoSEQ multiplex PCR, the repertoire was profiled, and TCRdb retains in-frame clones only, with some absent. The sample holds 80,000 to 85,000 clones, roughly 89% seen once. This specimen was unstimulated CD4+ T cells sorted from spleen or lymph node cells, taken before intestinal transplant. The J gene is TRBJ2-5, the V gene TRBV5-1; D might be TRBD1 (6 bases). The last part of the DNA fits TRBJ2-7 better; the J call may be wrong. The TCR originated in a human donor who received an intestinal transplant. CDR3 region: CASSRNQGWIYEQYF. For the CDR3, the DNA is TGCGCCAGCAGCCGTAACCAGGGGTGGATTTACGAGCAGTACTTC.